The rows below give T cell receptor beta chains drawn from one sample of a study of blood T cell repertoires in COVID-19. Sequenced by immunoSEQ multiplex PCR; TCRdb stores in-frame clones only, minus some. This sample has fewer than 450,000 clones, with around nine tenths found just once. Sequencing used peripheral blood. These receptors originate from a woman younger than 35 who had recovered from COVID-19. Both conserved end residues are part of each CDR3. The D gene is left open where the match is weak. Rows give clone size only sometimes, using once, few, many, or a class for an expanded clone.

TRBJ2-3	.	TRBV10-3	TRBD1	TGTGCCATCAGTGAGAGGGGACAGGGTGGCACAGATACGCAGTATTTT	CAISERGQGGTDTQYF
TRBJ2-1	.	TRBV7-2	TRBD2	TGTGCCAGCAGCCTGGGACTAACCTACAATGAGCAGTTCTTC	CASSLGLTYNEQFF
TRBJ1-1	.	TRBV6-5	.	TGTGCCAGCTTGGCCCATAGGGACGGGGGAGAAGCTTTCTTT	CASLAHRDGGEAFF
TRBJ2-3	.	TRBV15	TRBD2	TGTGCCACCAGCAGAGGACCGGGACTAGCGATCACAGATACGCAGTATTTT	CATSRGPGLAITDTQYF
TRBJ1-2	.	TRBV28	TRBD1	TGTGCCAGCAGGCGGGACAGCTATGGCTACACCTTC	CASRRDSYGYTF
TRBJ2-3	.	TRBV9	TRBD2	TGTGCCAGCAGCGTAGGTAGCGGGAGTTACACAGATACGCAGTATTTT	CASSVGSGSYTDTQYF
TRBJ2-2	.	TRBV7-2	.	TGTGCCAGCAGCTTATGGGGGGGCAACACCGGGGAGCTGTTTTTT	CASSLWGGNTGELFF
TRBJ1-3	once	TRBV6-5	.	TGTGCCAGCAGTTCCCGACAGGGAAACACCATATATTTT	CASSSRQGNTIYF
TRBJ1-1	.	TRBV4-1	.	TGCGCCAGCAGCCAAGTAAGGGGGAACACTGAAGCTTTCTTT	CASSQVRGNTEAFF
TRBJ2-3	.	TRBV6-4	TRBD2	TGTGCCAGCAGAGCAACTAGCGGGAGCACAGATACGCAGTATTTT	CASRATSGSTDTQYF
TRBJ1-2	.	TRBV25-1	.	TGTGCCAGCAGTGATTTAAGCCGGGGAGATGGCTACACCTTC	CASSDLSRGDGYTF
TRBJ2-3	.	TRBV27	TRBD1	TGTGCCAGGCGCGACAGGGGCACAGATACGCAGTATTTT	CARRDRGTDTQYF
TRBJ1-5	.	TRBV18	.	TGTGCCAGCTCACCAAAATATTCAGGGGTGGGAGATCAGCCCCAGCATTTT	CASSPKYSGVGDQPQHF
TRBJ1-1	.	TRBV11-3	.	TGTGCCAGCAGCTTCTCCTTCGACAGACCTAACACTGAAGCTTTCTTT	CASSFSFDRPNTEAFF
TRBJ1-2	.	TRBV27	TRBD1	TGTGCCAGCAGTTTGACAGGGGGCGGCTATGGCTACACCTTC	CASSLTGGGYGYTF
TRBJ2-3	.	TRBV2	.	TGTGCCAGCAGTGAAACGTCTAGAGGGTTGTCGGATACGCAGTATTTT	CASSETSRGLSDTQYF
TRBJ1-2	once	TRBV29-1	.	TGCAGCGTTGTTCTGGGGGGTGGCTACACCTTC	CSVVLGGGYTF